These 2 T cell receptor beta chains came from one sample sequenced in a study of blood T cells in healthy people across ages (dated by TCRdb to 2015 to 2017). Library preparation used 5' RACE. The sequencing machine was an Illumina HiSeq 2500. A second PCR of roughly 7 to 11 cycles was performed with a sample-barcoded 5' primer and a J-beta primer mix. The public sequencing data were trimmed at Q25 with fastp and processed into clonotypes with MiXCR by TCRdb, which kept only in-frame beta chains. CDR3 protein sequences are deduplicated, and each keeps its most common genes and DNA. For this sample the table gives more than 900,000 distinct CDR3 sequences, of which around 25% were detected only once. Of the sample, 0.65% to 0.95% falls within the top ten clones. This sample also appeared in a second study, on T cells of mothers and their children.

The sequenced sample consisted of blood. The receptors derive from a girl aged 2 to 9 in good health.

The chain links TRBV20-1 to TRBJ1-4, with no clear D. Germline lookup yields CDR1 DFQATT and CDR2 SNEGSKA (reference sequence). Between the trimmed V and J ends, which lost 5 bases and 0 bases, there was a span of 13 bases. The CDR3 runs 15 residues. DNA for the CDR3: TGCAGTGCTGCTAACTCGGGTGCAACTAATGAAAAACTGTTTTTT. It specifies CSAANSGATNEKLFF.

On this clonotype: This may arise from a read error, as a much more abundant clone is one base away. The chain recombines TRBV2 with TRBJ2-7; D not certain. Germline CDR1 SNHLY, CDR2 FYNNEI. The V end was cut by 8 bases, the J end by 0 bases, with 5 bases between. The CDR3 is 11 residues long. The CDR3 DNA sequence: TGTGCCAGCTGGGCCTCCTACGAGCAGTACTTC. This codes for CASWASYEQYF.